Included here is one TCR beta chain sequence, with context. Its target is unknown. The PCR was carried out with 60 Vbeta primers and 13 Jbeta primers. TCRdb's copy holds only in-frame clones and misses some; the assay was immunoSEQ multiplex PCR. The sample lists 90,000 to 100,000 clones, less than 80% occurring once. The data originate from a study of cytomegalovirus exposure and HLA in healthy donors. Findings and limits, study-wide: A likely sequencing artifact accounted for one observed cluster of highly shared sequence variants. Testing in vitro showed a few CMV-associated chains specific for CMV antigens. Cytomegalovirus association was assigned to approximately 160 TCR beta chains. Being productive about 87% or about 30% of the time was typical of most TCR beta V segments in an earlier analysis.

Germline CDR1 is SGHTA and CDR2 is FQGNSA. Trimming pared 0 bases from V and 3 bases from J, leaving 15 bases between. The CDR3 is 16 residues long. The chain has TRBV7-2 and TRBJ2-7; no definite D call. Material for sequencing was PBMCs. The clonotype was recovered from a middle-aged man in good health and CMV-seronegative. Here the CDR3 DNA reads TGTGCCAGCAGCTTAGCCCCGGTTTCTAGGAACTACGAGCAGTACTTC. It specifies CASSLAPVSRNYEQYF.